This entry lists 15 T cell receptor beta chains sequenced from one sample in a study of identical twins. TCRdb fed the 5' RACE reads into MiXCR, producing one record per CDR3 protein. The data contain under 800,000 distinct CDR3 sequences, 21% of them seen just once; the ten biggest clones take up 4% to 4.5%. This same sample was also part of a study on T cells expressing NK-cell markers.

The sample was PBMCs. These receptors were taken from a woman in her late teens or twenties in good health.

J is TRBJ1-1 and V is TRBV27; D is possibly TRBD1 (5 bases). The CDR3 loop spans 13 amino acids. The V end was cut by 8 bases, the J end by 1 base, with 11 bases between. Germline values: CDR1 MNHEY, CDR2 SMNVEV (reference sequence). The CDR3 nucleotides read TGTGCCAGCCGCCATACAGGGAACACTGAAGCTTTCTTT. It is translated as CASRHTGNTEAFF.

The V call is TRBV9, the J call TRBJ1-2; a possible D gene is TRBD1 (5 bases). The CDR3 is 14 amino acids. Looked up from germline, CDR1 is SGDLS and CDR2 is YYNGEE. With 0 bases removed from V and 6 bases from J, the gap between germline ends came to 12 bases. CDR3 in amino acids: CASSVGARANGYTF. In DNA, the CDR3 is TGTGCCAGCAGCGTAGGTGCCAGGGCCAATGGCTACACCTTC.

This clonotype occurred a few times. The rearrangement links TRBV20-1 to TRBJ2-7; 8 positions agree with TRBD1. V lost 6 bases and J lost 6; bases outside the gene matches: 7. The V gene's germline CDR1 is DFQATT and CDR2 SNEGSKA (reference sequence). The CDR3 totals 12 residues. The CDR3 region has the DNA TGCAGTGCCCGACAGGGGCCCACCGAGCAGTACTTC. Translation gives CSARQGPTEQYF.

A few counts support this clonotype. The chain recombines TRBV29-1 with TRBJ1-6; 8 positions agree with TRBD1. The CDR3 length is 14 residues. Germline assignment: CDR1 SQVTM and CDR2 ANQGSEA. Losses at the gene ends were 4 bases for V and 7 bases for J; bases not matched to a gene: 6. The CDR3 region is CSVATGGGNSPLHF. CDR3 sequence (DNA): TGCAGCGTTGCCACAGGGGGAGGAAATTCACCCCTCCACTTT.

This clonotype was counted many times. The rearrangement uses TRBV5-1 and TRBJ2-1, with a possible D match to TRBD1 (6 bases). V was shortened by 0 bases and J by 7 bases, with 8 bases between the two germline ends. Germline V gives CDR1 SGHRS, CDR2 YFSETQ. This CDR3 contains 13 residues. The CDR3, as DNA: TGCGCCAGCAGCTTGGCCCAGGGGAATGAGCAGTTCTTC. Translating it yields CASSLAQGNEQFF.

This clonotype has only a few counts. The chain is built from TRBV7-6 and TRBJ2-7; D is unresolved. Per germline, CDR1 SGHVS and CDR2 FNYEAQ. The V gene lost 5 bases and the J gene lost 6 bases, with 14 bases spanning the gap. The length of the CDR3 is 13 residues. In DNA, the CDR3 is TGTGCCAGCAGCCCTACCGTTGCCTCCGAGCAGTACTTC. Amino acids: CASSPTVASEQYF.

This clonotype was recorded at least ten times. The V and J genes are TRBV12-3 or TRBV12-4 and TRBJ2-1; TRBD2 aligns across 7 bases. The trim removed 5 bases at V and 2 bases at J, leaving 3 bases unmatched. The CDR3 runs 14 residues. CDR3 sequence: CASSLSGTYNEQFF. The CDR3 DNA is TGTGCCAGCAGTCTAAGCGGGACCTACAATGAGCAGTTCTTC.

The CDR3 coding sequence is TGCAGTGCCTCGGAGAGTACGCAGTATTTT. This codes for CSASESTQYF. This sequence joins TRBV20-1 and TRBJ2-3; D is undetermined. The CDR3 length is 10 residues. CDR1 and CDR2 from the germline V gene are DFQATT and SNEGSKA (reference sequence). The V end lost 6 bases, the J end lost 8 bases, and 9 bases lay between the germline ends.

V is TRBV20-1 and J is TRBJ2-1; the match to TRBD1 covers 7 bases. There are 15 residues in the CDR3. Trimming cost V 6 bases and J 4 bases; bases outside gene matches: 12. CDR1 is DFQATT and CDR2 is SNEGSKA in the germline V gene (reference sequence). The chain's CDR3 is CSAQGVTSPYNEQFF. CDR3 bases: TGCAGTGCCCAGGGGGTCACTAGTCCGTACAATGAGCAGTTCTTC.

V usage is TRBV5-1 and J usage is TRBJ2-2; the D is unclear. The CDR3 has 17 residues. Germline CDR1 and CDR2: SGHRS and YFSETQ. V lost 4 bases and J 0 bases, leaving 16 bases between the germline ends. CDR3 amino acids: CASSLLTSAANTGELFF. The CDR3 nucleotides read TGCGCCAGCAGCCTGCTAACTTCTGCAGCGAACACCGGGGAGCTGTTTTTT.

The chain has TRBV7-9 and TRBJ1-6; the D is unclear. CDR3 length: 15 residues. V lost 1 base, J lost 8 bases, and 12 bases lay in between. Per germline, CDR1 SEHNR and CDR2 FQNEAQ (reference sequence). CDR3 amino acids: CASSLGTVGDSPLHF. In nucleotides, the CDR3 is TGTGCCAGCAGCTTAGGGACCGTGGGAGATTCACCCCTCCACTTT.

This chain joins TRBV12-3 or TRBV12-4 and TRBJ1-2; D remains unclear. This CDR3 comprises 13 residues. Trimming removed 3 bases from V and 8 bases from J, with 13 bases in between. CDR3 in amino acids: CASSFEGMGGYTF. The CDR3 region has the DNA TGTGCCAGCAGTTTCGAGGGAATGGGAGGCTACACCTTC.

The chain is built from TRBV20-1 and TRBJ1-5; no reliable D call. V lost 4 bases, J lost 1 base, and 11 bases lay in between. Germline CDR1 DFQATT, CDR2 SNEGSKA (reference sequence). The CDR3 has 14 amino acids. CDR3 loop: CSATPSASNQPQHF. CDR3 in DNA: TGCAGTGCTACCCCCTCGGCGAGCAATCAGCCCCAGCATTTT.

The chain links TRBV12-3 or TRBV12-4 to TRBJ2-1, with D unclear. The CDR3 covers 16 residues. Trimming cost V 2 bases and J 5 bases, with 16 bases left between them. The CDR3 DNA reads as TGTGCCAGCAGTTTATTGGCCCTACCCTTCAACAATGAGCAGTTCTTC. Translated: CASSLLALPFNNEQFF.

This chain links TRBV9 with TRBJ1-1; D unresolved. Deletions cut 4 bases from V and 5 bases from J, with 9 bases between. Germline lookup yields CDR1 SGDLS and CDR2 YYNGEE. This CDR3 spans 12 amino acids. The CDR3 nucleotides are TGTGCCAGCAGCAAGTCGAGTACTGAAGCTTTCTTT. Translation gives CASSKSSTEAFF.